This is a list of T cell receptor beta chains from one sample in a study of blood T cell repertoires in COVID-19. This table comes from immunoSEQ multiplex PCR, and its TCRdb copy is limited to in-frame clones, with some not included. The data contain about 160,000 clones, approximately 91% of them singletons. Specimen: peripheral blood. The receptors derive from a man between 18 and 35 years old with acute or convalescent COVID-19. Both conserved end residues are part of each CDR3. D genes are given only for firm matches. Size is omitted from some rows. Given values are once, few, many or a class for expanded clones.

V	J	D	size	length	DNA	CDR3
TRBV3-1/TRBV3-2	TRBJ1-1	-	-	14	TGTGCCAGCAGCCAAGCTTACTCGAACACTGAAGCTTTCTTT	CASSQAYSNTEAFF
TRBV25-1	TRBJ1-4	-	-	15	TGTGCCAGCAGCGCCTCCCTGGGAGGTGGTGAAAAACTGTTTTTT	CASSASLGGGEKLFF
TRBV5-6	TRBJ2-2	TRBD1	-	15	TGTGCCAGCACCCGAGGACAGGGGTACACCGGGGAGCTGTTTTTT	CASTRGQGYTGELFF
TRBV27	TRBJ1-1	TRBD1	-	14	TGTGCCAGCGGCCTCTCAGGGGGCGACGGTGAAGCTTTCTTT	CASGLSGGDGEAFF
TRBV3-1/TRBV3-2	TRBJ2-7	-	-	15	TGTGCCAGCAGCCAAACCACGCAGGGGATCGACGAGCAGTACTTC	CASSQTTQGIDEQYF
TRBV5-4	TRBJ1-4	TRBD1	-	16	TGTGCCAGCAGCTTGGACCGGACAGGCCCCCCTGAAAAACTGTTTTTT	CASSLDRTGPPEKLFF
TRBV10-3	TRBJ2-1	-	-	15	TGTGCCATCAGTGATGAGGGTGGAACCTACAATGAGCAGTTCTTC	CAISDEGGTYNEQFF
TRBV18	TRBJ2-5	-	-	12	TGTGCCAGCTCACCAAGGGGTGAGACCCAGTACTTC	CASSPRGETQYF
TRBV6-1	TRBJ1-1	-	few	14	TGTGCCAGCAGTACCTCAACACTACCCGCTGAAGCTTTCTTT	CASSTSTLPAEAFF
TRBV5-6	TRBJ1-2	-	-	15	TGTGCCAGCAGCGTCCCAGGGCACATTGACTATGGCTACACCTTC	CASSVPGHIDYGYTF